The sample holds a few counts of the clone carrying this TCR beta chain. This entry comes from a study of blood T cells in healthy people across ages. About the research overall: Researchers report that template switching captured about one barcoded beta molecule per two T cells.

Donor samples were obtained from healthy Caucasian individuals from Russia, aged about 6 to 90. PBMCs were isolated at a quantity of at least 6 million per sample. A second PCR of 7 to 11 cycles used a sample-barcoded 5' primer and a J-beta primer mix. TCRdb analysed the 5' RACE reads with MiXCR anew, one entry per CDR3 protein. The sample has roughly 1.9 million distinct CDR3 sequences, about 39% seen once. Source material: blood. The sequence derives from a human donor in good health.

The CDR3 DNA follows: TGCAGTGCTAGCGGTGCCTTCTCTGGGGCCAACGTCCTGACTTTC. Translation: CSASGAFSGANVLTF. The rearrangement joins TRBV20-1 to TRBJ2-6, with unresolved D. Trimming removed 3 bases from V and 0 bases from J, with 9 bases in between. This CDR3 spans 15 amino acids. Germline loops: CDR1 DFQATT, CDR2 SNEGSKA (reference sequence).